This T cell receptor beta chain was captured in a study of blood T cell repertoires in COVID-19. The wider study: From the United States, Italy and Spain came samples of acute and convalescent COVID-19.

The V segment lost 3 bases and the J segment 9 bases; nucleotides outside the gene matches: 14. The CDR3 runs 17 residues. Germline V gives CDR1 LNHDA, CDR2 SQIVND (reference sequence). Original processing methods: Amplification with reference gene primers provided the estimates of nucleated cell counts. TCRdb keeps only in-frame clones here, not all; method: immunoSEQ multiplex PCR. The V and J calls and clone size are taken from that table; D and trimming were inferred from the DNA. The repertoire includes about 140,000 clones, roughly 85% of them detected once, and approximately 3.6% sits in the top ten.

Source material: peripheral blood. V gene TRBV19 combines with J gene TRBJ2-1, with 10 bases matching TRBD2. This clonotype was obtained from a man aged 60 to 75 with acute or convalescent COVID-19. Here the CDR3 reads CASSILTSGRKGGEQFF. CDR3 nucleotides: TGTGCCAGTAGTATCTTGACTAGCGGGCGAAAGGGGGGTGAGCAGTTCTTC.